The source of this TCR beta chain is a study of identical twins. This clonotype was seen ten or more times. The V gene end was trimmed by 5 bases and the J gene end by 2 bases; junction bases not matched to a gene: 5. The CDR3 sequence is 14 residues long. One entry per CDR3 protein results from TCRdb running MiXCR on the 5' RACE reads. The data show some 500,000 distinct CDR3 sequences, about 13% seen once. The same sample was also studied in work on yellow fever vaccine responses in identical twins.

The sample was CD4+ T cells sorted from blood. The clonotype was recovered from a woman aged 18-29 years in good health. The rearrangement joins TRBV12-3 or TRBV12-4 to TRBJ2-7; 8 positions agree with TRBD1. In nucleotides, the CDR3 is TGTGCCAGCAGTCGGGACAGGTTAGCCTACGAGCAGTACTTC. Protein sequence: CASSRDRLAYEQYF.